The following is a T cell receptor beta chain sequence with its context. Other nucleotide sequences in the sample specify the same CDR3. TCRdb's copy holds only in-frame clones and misses some; the assay was immunoSEQ multiplex PCR. Among about 160,000 clones listed, about four fifths were seen once. The participants were between roughly 18 and 89 years old and came from 20 to 30 US areas. This record belongs to a study of blood T cell repertoires in COVID-19. Germline assignment: CDR1 GTSNPN and CDR2 SVGIG (reference sequence). V was pared by 2 bases and J by 3 bases, with 3 bases of the junction left unmatched. This CDR3 spans 13 amino acids.

This TCR was recovered from a woman aged 60-75 years who had recovered from COVID-19. This chain links TRBV30 with TRBJ2-7; TRBD1 matches 8 bases. The sequencing sample was made of PBMCs or T cells enriched from blood (not recorded which). Here the CDR3 reads CAWSSGQGYEQYF. As DNA, the CDR3 is TGTGCCTGGAGTTCAGGACAGGGCTACGAGCAGTACTTC. Variable domain in full (rest from reference TRBV30 and TRBJ2-7): SQTIHQWPATLVQPVGSPLSLECTVEGTSNPNLYWYRQAAGRGLQLLFYSVGIGQISSEVPQNLSASRPQDRQFILSSKKLLLSDSGFYLCAWSSGQGYEQYFGPGTRLTVT.